This TCR beta chain was recorded in a study of cytomegalovirus exposure and HLA in healthy donors (dated by TCRdb to 2015 to 2018). In the study overall: An earlier analysis of several hundred of the donors reported approximately 270 Gb of sequence data and approximately 110 million unique TCR beta sequences from some 180 million T cells. An early release covering roughly 640 HLA-typed donors comprised about 300 gigabases of sequencing data and around 80 million unique TCR sequences. Of the roughly 410 genotyped donors, less than 90% were placed in the genetic ancestry cluster associated with self-reported Caucasian donors. The study aimed to test whether signatures of past pathogen exposure could be identified by cataloging public T cell receptors. The T cell repertoires of roughly 660 subjects were profiled by immunosequencing and related to cytomegalovirus serostatus. Along with the approximately 620-subject first cohort, a separate validation cohort of about 110 different subjects was used. High-throughput TCR immunosequencing, statistical association of individual TCRs with disease status, and machine learning were combined to predict cytomegalovirus infection status. A later analysis re-analyzed previously published TCR beta repertoires from approximately 670 donors and added high-resolution HLA genotyping to study TCR occurrence patterns. The later analysis used no new phenotypic data to find candidate immune exposures, relying instead on TCR beta sequences and their occurrence across donors. To decide whether each TCR beta V gene segment behaved as functional or pseudogenic, an earlier analysis of 587 of the donors relied on high-throughput TCR beta sequencing. Alongside the repertoire data, information on donor age, sex, ethnicity and CMV serostatus was compiled. A later genetic analysis used genome-wide SNP genotypes for about 65% of the roughly 670 donors, treating that subset as a discovery cohort. All discovery cohort repertoires had been generated using a single sequencing platform. Both class I and class II loci were covered by HLA typing, at four-digit resolution. Typing coverage differed by locus: A, B, C, DRB1 and DQB1 were typed in roughly 620-640 donors, DQA1 in about 510, DPA1 in approximately 610, and DPB1 in around 490. A handful of DR-DQ haplotypes were handled as single units for association and clustering because linkage in the cohort was strong. Among about 360 genotyped donors of the cohort, an average of approximately 240,000 unique TCR beta nucleotide sequences were sequenced per donor, 15% to 20% of them non-productive.

Library preparation used the immunoSEQ multiplex PCR assay. A mixture of 60 forward primers for TCR Vbeta segments and 13 reverse primers for TCR Jbeta segments was used in the multiplex PCR. The CDR3 region of rearranged TCR beta genes was amplified from genomic DNA with a multiplex PCR assay. On the Illumina HiSeq System, the amplified TCR beta libraries were sequenced as 87-base-pair reads. In the paper's pipeline: A later analysis counted around 72 million unique TCR beta chains across the 550 to 700 repertoires, and roughly 10 million of these chains were shared by at least two donors. A nearest-neighbor algorithm error-corrected the raw reads and collapsed the reads into unique sequences, merging closely related sequences to remove PCR and sequencing errors. To assign V, D and J gene segments, CDR3 sequences were aligned to IMGT reference sequences. For a sequence to be retained, a match of at least six nucleotides was required to both a V gene segment and a J gene segment. Rearrangements were called productive when the CDR3 lacked stop codons and stayed in frame with V and J; all others were non-productive. Following IMGT convention, CDR3 was defined as the stretch from the second conserved V-encoded cysteine up to the conserved J-encoded phenylalanine. The earlier analysis of fewer than 750 of the donors excluded sequences that lacked an unambiguous match to a single V gene segment. In an earlier analysis of around 600 of the donors, V segments were called functional above 56.7% productive rearrangements and were called segregating when the between-donor standard deviation exceeded 5%. To diagnose cytomegalovirus status from the catalog of TCR beta chain sequences, a statistical classification framework was built. A later analysis assigned V and J genes by comparing TCR nucleotide sequences with IMGT/GENE-DB human TR gene sequences. In a later analysis, CDR3 sequences and most-parsimonious VDJ recombination scenarios were assigned using the TCRdist pipeline. In a later analysis, each TCR beta chain was defined by its CDR3 amino acid sequence together with its V-gene family, and reads lacking a unique V-gene family were excluded. In a later analysis, 450 to 600 highly shared, low-generation-probability nucleotide sequences were removed to address suspected cross-contamination and a sequencing artifact. For each public chain, a later analysis derived a clonal expansion index from normalized ranks of inferred template counts within each repertoire. A later analysis computed generation probabilities with a VDJ recombination model fitted to out-of-frame rearrangements, and checked the results against IGoR. In a later analysis, hypergeometric tests were used to score TCR-TCR, TCR-HLA and TCR-CMV co-occurrence, with a repertoire-size bias correction applied to TCR pairs. In a later analysis, false discovery rates were estimated by permuting HLA or CMV assignments 20 times. In a later analysis, co-occurring TCRs were grouped with DBSCAN, and TCRdist sequence similarity was added when clustering was performed within HLA-allele-positive subsets. For co-occurrence clustering, repertoires with fewer than 30,000 or more than 120,000 public chains were excluded, along with five repertoires with anomalous nucleotide sharing. The table was pulled from immuneACCESS by TCRdb, which kept in-frame rearrangements only. Such tables lose some clones; where checked, under half of the loss comes from unresolved V genes, and the rest has no known cause. The D gene and trimming were derived from the DNA, and the V and J assignments and clone size from that table. The sample table lists a few hundred thousand clones, around 79% of them with a count of one. The top ten hold roughly 0.22% of the sample.

The full study reports these points: A further reported finding was that TCR beta sequences accurately predicted the HLA-A and HLA-B alleles for most subjects in the first cohort. Because counts were too low, about 17 rarely observed V segments, including chromosome 9 orphons, were excluded from the earlier analysis of 587 of the donors. A later analysis reported that several top co-occurrence clusters appeared linked to parvovirus B19, influenza, CMV and Epstein-Barr virus. According to the authors, the approach could potentially be generalized to other disease states and immunological phenotypes. According to a later analysis, most CMV-associated TCR beta chains appeared to be HLA-restricted, and the HLA associations seemed to be driven largely by CMV exposure. Presence/absence analyses assumed roughly uniform sequencing depth across donors, an assumption that may not hold. According to a later genetic analysis, donors in an Asian-associated ancestry cluster had fewer N-insertions in productive TCRs than the roughly 660-donor mean. Linkage disequilibrium might explain the correlated functional status among segregating V segments, but an unknown experimental factor could not be excluded. This cohort had only TCR beta chains sequenced, and the lack of alpha or paired-chain data limited which features could be detected. A later analysis found that TCR association rates varied across HLA loci, with DRB1 alleles showing the most associated TCRs and HLA-C alleles the fewest. A few of the identified cytomegalovirus-associated TCR beta chains were confirmed in vitro to be specific for cytomegalovirus antigens. V-gene and J-gene trimming of TCR beta chains was associated with a missense DCLRE1C variant in a later genetic analysis, and the association was replicated in an independent cohort. A later analysis found that HLA-associated TCR beta chains were more clonally expanded and had lower generation probabilities than equally common non-associated chains. Some IMGT-functional V segments, including TRBV6-2 and TRBV6-3, could not be told apart with the 87-base-pair reads, so those segments were excluded. The classifier was reported to diagnose cytomegalovirus status with high specificity and sensitivity in both the original and validation cohorts. Broadly in line with IMGT annotations, most TCR beta V segments showed up in productive rearrangements about 87% or about 30% of the time in an earlier analysis of approximately 640 of the donors. Strong co-occurrence of HLA alleles, especially DR and DQ, made assigning TCR associations to individual alleles difficult. Most TCR sequences were seen in very few donors, while some public TCRs were found in many individuals. A cluster of highly shared sequence variants was judged likely to represent a technical artifact of the sequencing pipeline. Immune exposure information for the cohort was limited to CMV serostatus. Because HLA typing was unavailable for some donors at each locus, only the typed subset was used in association tests. Specific HLA alleles were associated with 16,951 TCR beta sequences at a false discovery rate of 0.05 in a later analysis. A total of 150 or so TCR beta chains were listed by the study as associated with cytomegalovirus.

This clone is a singleton in its sample. This clone's antigen is unknown. The sample holds no much larger clone one base away, and base qualities are not on file. Relative to germline, V is missing 3 bases and J is missing 3 bases, with 7 bases of the junction outside any gene match. Inclusive of the bounding cysteine and phenylalanine, the CDR3 is 16 residues long. Only CDR3 DNA remains: 48 bases, in frame from the first base. Looking up the germline V gene yields CDR1 SGHDN and CDR2 FVKESK. The cohort comprised approximately 700 healthy bone marrow donors. All cohort members were sampled while nominally healthy, although unrecorded immune exposures were likely present. The donor was CMV seronegative and was included in the group of over 300 seronegative cohort members. A peripheral blood sample was collected from each donor, and TCR beta sequencing was performed on peripheral blood mononuclear cells. Genomic DNA was extracted from the blood cell samples with the Qiagen DNeasy Blood Extraction Kit.

The sequenced material came from PBMCs. This clonotype was sampled from a girl aged 2 to 9 in good health and CMV-seronegative. This chain is built from TRBV14 and TRBJ2-2; 7 of the junction bases match TRBD2. The CDR3 has the sequence CASSQGGSGYTGELFF. The base sequence is TGTGCCAGCAGCCAGGGCGGGAGCGGGTACACCGGGGAGCTGTTTTTT.